The TCR beta chain described here comes from a study of patients and donors after allogeneic stem cell transplantation. TCRdb reprocessed the RT-PCR reads via MiXCR and lists one record per CDR3 protein. In the table there are about a million distinct CDR3 sequences, about a sixth of which are singletons. Germline loops: CDR1 MNHNS, CDR2 SASEGT. The CDR3 covers 14 residues. Trimming took 0 bases from V and 16 from J, leaving 18 bases between them. The sequence was obtained from a human donor who was either an allogeneic HSCT recipient or a stem cell or donor lymphocyte infusion donor (not recorded which). It is not recorded whose cells these are; they may come from a transplant donor. The sequencing input was blood, either unsorted or a sorted T cell fraction (not recorded which). The chain employs TRBV6-1 and TRBJ2-2; D is unresolved. The DNA for the CDR3 is TGTGCCAGCAGTGAAGCAAGCCCGGCAAAATGGTGGTTTTTT. Its translation: CASSEASPAKWWFF.